The T cell receptor (beta chain) described here comes from a study of STAT5B mutations in CD4+ large granular lymphocyte leukemia. This clone has only one observation. Germline CDR1 and CDR2: SGHNT and YYREEE (reference sequence). CDR3 length: 16 residues. The junction had 5 bases not matched to a gene; V was cut back by 0 bases and J by 3 bases. Repertoires were generated with immunoSEQ multiplex PCR, while TCRdb's copy carries only in-frame clones and drops some. The table shows about 35,000 clones, with approximately 67% occurring only once. The clonotype comes from a human donor in good health. V gene TRBV5-4 combines with J gene TRBJ2-1; 8 nucleotides agree with TRBD1. Sequenced: CD4+ T cells from blood buffy coats. CDR3: CASSLVGDRYYNEQFF. The CDR3 DNA reads as TGTGCCAGCAGCTTGGTTGGGGACAGGTACTACAATGAGCAGTTCTTC.